This entry lists 20 T cell receptor beta chains sequenced from one sample in a study of blood T cell repertoires in COVID-19. The table came from immunoSEQ multiplex PCR; TCRdb's copy has only in-frame clones and leaves some out. Found here are 65,000 to 75,000 clones, 82% of them singletons; the top ten hold 9% to 10%. Sequencing was carried out using peripheral blood. The receptors here all came from an elderly woman with acute or convalescent COVID-19.

The chain couples TRBV5-6 to TRBJ1-1; D is possibly TRBD1 (6 bases). CDR3 length: 11 amino acids. CDR1 SGHDT and CDR2 YYEEEE come from the germline V gene. The V end was cut by 0 bases, the J end by 11 bases, with 8 bases between. The CDR3 sequence is CASSLDREAFF. CDR3 DNA sequence: TGTGCCAGCAGCTTGGACAGGGAGGCTTTCTTT.

The table lists this clone with a few counts. The genes are TRBV19 and TRBJ1-1; no reliable D call. The CDR3 is 16 amino acids. The V end lost 3 bases, the J end lost 11 bases, and 25 bases lay between the germline ends. Germline V gives CDR1 LNHDA, CDR2 SQIVND (reference sequence). DNA for the CDR3: TGTGCCAGTAGTATGGCCAGGTCAGAGCCAAGAAGTGAGGCTTTCTTT. The encoded protein is CASSMARSEPRSEAFF.

CDR3 residues: CASSPDRGPYEQYF. CDR3 in DNA: TGCGCCAGCAGCCCGGACAGGGGCCCCTACGAGCAGTACTTC. The rearrangement joins TRBV4-1 to TRBJ2-7; 9 bases match TRBD1. Germline V lookup: CDR1 MGHRA, CDR2 YSYEKL. V shed 4 bases, J shed 2 bases, and the junction held 3 bases outside the gene matches. This CDR3 is 14 amino acids long.

This clone was seen only once. In nucleotides, the CDR3 is TGTGCCAGCAGTTTAACCCCGGGACAGTTCTATGGCTACACCTTC. The encoded protein is CASSLTPGQFYGYTF. The J gene is TRBJ1-2, the V gene TRBV27, with 7 bases fitting TRBD1. CDR1 MNHEY and CDR2 SMNVEV come from the germline V gene (reference sequence). The CDR3 has 15 residues. V dropped 2 bases and J dropped 4; count of bases not matched to a gene: 7.

The rearrangement uses TRBV7-9 and TRBJ2-7; tentative D call: TRBD1 (5 bases). The length of the CDR3 is 15 residues. V was clipped by 4 bases and J by 0 bases, with 13 bases between them. Per germline, CDR1 SEHNR and CDR2 FQNEAQ (reference sequence). DNA for the CDR3: TGTGCCAGCAGCTCGCAGGGAACGAGCTCCTACGAGCAGTACTTC. It codes for CASSSQGTSSYEQYF.

The chain employs TRBV12-3 or TRBV12-4 and TRBJ1-2, with 8 bases matching TRBD1. V was pared by 6 bases and J by 13 bases, with 7 bases of the junction left unmatched. The CDR3 extends over 11 amino acids. The DNA for the CDR3 is TGTGCCAGCAGCGCCCAGGGGGCAGGCACCTTC. It specifies CASSAQGAGTF.

The chain couples TRBV7-3 to TRBJ1-5; D perhaps matches TRBD1 (5 bases). Looked up from germline, CDR1 is SGHTA and CDR2 is FQGTGA. With 5 bases removed from V and 4 bases from J, the gap between germline ends came to 9 bases. The CDR3 is made up of 13 amino acids. CDR3 residues: CASSLTANQPQHF. DNA of the CDR3: TGTGCCAGCAGCCTGACAGCGAATCAGCCCCAGCATTTT.

V gene TRBV5-1 combines with J gene TRBJ2-1; 9 bases align to TRBD1. The CDR3 has 14 amino acids. Germline V gene sequence: CDR1 SGHRS, CDR2 YFSETQ. Germline trimming cut 2 bases from V and 8 bases from J; bases unmatched to any gene: 5. In DNA, the CDR3 is TGCGCCAGCAGCTTACGACAGGGGGGTGATGAGCAGTTCTTC. Protein: CASSLRQGGDEQFF. The full variable domain, rest sourced from reference TRBV5-1 and TRBJ2-1, is KAGVTQTPRYLIKTRGQQVTLSCSPISGHRSVSWYQQTPGQGLQFLFEYFSETQRNKGNFPGRFSGRQFSNSRSEMNVSTLELGDSALYLCASSLRQGGDEQFFGPGTRLTVL.

There are a few counts of this clone. The chain carries TRBV10-3 and TRBJ2-2; 7 bases line up with TRBD2. The V segment lost 8 bases and the J segment 5 bases; nucleotides outside the gene matches: 8. This CDR3 has 14 amino acids. Looked up from germline, CDR1 is ENHRY and CDR2 is SYGVKD. In nucleotides, the CDR3 is TGTGCCATCGCTCCGGGGGGAGGTACCGGGGAGCTGTTTTTT. Residues: CAIAPGGGTGELFF.

V is TRBV6-2 or TRBV6-3 and J is TRBJ2-5; D possibly uses TRBD1 or TRBD2 (5 bases each). The CDR3 runs to 14 residues. V dropped 6 bases and J dropped 5 bases, with 16 bases sitting between them. Germline-derived CDR1 and CDR2 are MNHEY and SVGEGT. The CDR3 nucleotides read TGTGCCAGCAGCCGGGGCATAAATGCTGAGACCCAGTACTTC. Its protein is CASSRGINAETQYF.

This sequence joins TRBV3-1 (or the pseudogene TRBV3-2) and TRBJ1-2, with 7 nucleotides matching TRBD1. The V and J ends lost 3 bases and 3 bases, in that order; junction bases with no gene match: 7. Germline CDR1 reads LGHDT; CDR2 reads YNNKEL (reference sequence). The length of the CDR3 is 15 residues. DNA of the CDR3: TGTGCCAGCAGCCACCTAGGGGACAGATACTATGGCTACACCTTC. This sequence encodes CASSHLGDRYYGYTF.

The rearrangement links TRBV5-1 to TRBJ2-3; 7 positions agree with TRBD1. CDR1 is SGHRS, CDR2 YFSETQ, per germline. The CDR3 contains 16 residues. V was clipped by 2 bases and J by 0 bases; unmatched bases: 6. The CDR3 loop reads CASSLEGQASTDTQYF. For the CDR3, the DNA is TGCGCCAGCAGCTTAGAAGGACAGGCGAGCACAGATACGCAGTATTTT.

This clone was picked up one time. The chain uses TRBV6-6 and TRBJ2-3, with a tentative D call TRBD2 (6 bases). Trimming cost V 5 bases and J 2 bases, with 8 bases left between them. The CDR3 extends over 13 amino acids. Per the germline V gene, CDR1 is MNHNY and CDR2 is SVGAGI (reference sequence). The DNA of the CDR3 is TGTGCCAGCAGTCGGACTACCACAGATACGCAGTATTTT. It yields the protein CASSRTTTDTQYF.

V and J are TRBV19 and TRBJ1-2; TRBD1 matches at 8 bases. Germline V lookup: CDR1 LNHDA, CDR2 SQIVND (reference sequence). Unmatched junction bases numbered 14, after V lost 6 bases and J lost 8 bases. This CDR3 is 15 amino acids long. CDR3 in DNA: TGTGCCAGTAGAGCCGCCGGCCAGGGGGCTGGCGGCTACACCTTC. It yields the protein CASRAAGQGAGGYTF.

The chain links TRBV10-2 to TRBJ2-2, with 7 positions matching TRBD2. The CDR3 loop spans 15 amino acids. V trimming: 10 bases; J trimming: 2 bases; junction bases outside the gene matches: 10. Germline lookup yields CDR1 WSHSY and CDR2 SAAADI. CDR3 in amino acids: CATLGGGRNTGELFF. The CDR3 DNA reads as TGCGCCACCCTTGGGGGGGGAAGAAACACCGGGGAGCTGTTTTTT.

The chain couples TRBV12-3 or TRBV12-4 to TRBJ2-7; weak D call: TRBD1 (5 bases). With 5 bases removed from V and 4 bases from J, the gap between germline ends came to 9 bases. This CDR3 has 12 amino acids. The CDR3 loop reads CASSRQIYEQYF. The CDR3 DNA follows: TGTGCCAGCAGTCGACAGATTTACGAGCAGTACTTC.

The chain recombines TRBV11-2 with TRBJ1-4, with D perhaps TRBD1 (5 bases). CDR1 is SGHAT and CDR2 is FQNNGV in the germline V gene. The V end was cut by 5 bases, the J end by 4 bases, with 20 bases between. This CDR3 is built from 17 residues. DNA of the CDR3: TGTGCCAGCAGCCCCCAGCACCAGGGTTTTGGTAATGAAAAACTGTTTTTT. Amino acids: CASSPQHQGFGNEKLFF.

This sequence joins TRBV18 and TRBJ1-1; the D gene is possibly TRBD1 (5 bases). The V end was cut by 0 bases, the J end by 5 bases, with 13 bases between. Germline CDR1 reads KGHSH; CDR2 reads LQKENI. The CDR3 has 15 amino acids. CDR3 sequence reads: CASSPPDPGGTEAFF. CDR3 DNA sequence: TGTGCCAGCTCACCACCAGATCCGGGGGGGACTGAAGCTTTCTTT.

This clone was found once. J is TRBJ1-1 and V is TRBV29-1, with D unclear. Germline V gives CDR1 SQVTM, CDR2 ANQGSEA. The CDR3 is 10 amino acids. V was trimmed by 3 bases and J by 4 bases, leaving 3 bases between them. In DNA, the CDR3 is TGCAGCGTTGAGGCCACTGAAGCTTTCTTT. This gives the protein CSVEATEAFF.

The chain couples TRBV19 to TRBJ1-2; no clear D. This CDR3 is 15 amino acids long. Trimming took off 5 bases at V and 6 bases at J, with 19 bases between the two ends. In germline, CDR1 is LNHDA, CDR2 SQIVND (reference sequence). CDR3 nucleotides: TGTGCCAGTAGTGTATCGGCACCCCCTGAGGATGGCTACACCTTC. It translates to CASSVSAPPEDGYTF.